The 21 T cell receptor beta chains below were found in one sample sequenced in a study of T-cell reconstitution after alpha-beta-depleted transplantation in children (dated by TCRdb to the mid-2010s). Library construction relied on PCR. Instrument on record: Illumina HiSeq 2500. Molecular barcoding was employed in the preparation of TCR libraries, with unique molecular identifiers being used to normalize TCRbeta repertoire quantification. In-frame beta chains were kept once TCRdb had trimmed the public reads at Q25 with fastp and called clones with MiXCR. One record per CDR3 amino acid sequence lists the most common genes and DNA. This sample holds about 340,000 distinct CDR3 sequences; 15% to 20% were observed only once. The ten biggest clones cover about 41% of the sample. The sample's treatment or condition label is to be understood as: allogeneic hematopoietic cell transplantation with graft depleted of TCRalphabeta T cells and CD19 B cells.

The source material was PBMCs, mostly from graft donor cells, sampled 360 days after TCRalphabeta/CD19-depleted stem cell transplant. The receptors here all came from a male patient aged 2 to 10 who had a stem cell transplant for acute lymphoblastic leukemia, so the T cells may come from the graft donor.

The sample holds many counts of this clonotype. The CDR3 DNA is TGTGCCAGCAGTTCGTCGAAGAACATTCAGTACTTC. Encoded protein: CASSSSKNIQYF. The chain joins TRBV28 to TRBJ2-4; D is ambiguous. The CDR3 totals 12 residues. Germline V gene sequence: CDR1 MDHEN, CDR2 SYDVKM. V lost 4 bases and J lost 7, with 8 bases in between. The variable domain in full, with the rest retrieved from reference TRBV28 and TRBJ2-4, is DVKVTQSSRYLVKRTGEKVFLECVQDMDHENMFWYRQDPGLGLRLIYFSYDVKMKEKGDIPEGYSVSREKKERFSLILESASTNQTSMYLCASSSSKNIQYFGAGTRLSVL.

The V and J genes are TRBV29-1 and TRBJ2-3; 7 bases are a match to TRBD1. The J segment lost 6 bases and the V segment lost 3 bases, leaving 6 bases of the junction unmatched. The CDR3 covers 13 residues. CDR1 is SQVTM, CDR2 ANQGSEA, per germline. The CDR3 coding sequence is TGCAGCGTTGATGAGGGGGCATCTGATACGCAGTATTTT. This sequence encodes CSVDEGASDTQYF.

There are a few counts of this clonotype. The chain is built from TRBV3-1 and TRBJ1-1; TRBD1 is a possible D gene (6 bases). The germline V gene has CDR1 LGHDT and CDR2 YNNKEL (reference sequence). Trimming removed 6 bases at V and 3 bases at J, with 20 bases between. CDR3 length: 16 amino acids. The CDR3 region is CASSPQTTTGDTEAFF. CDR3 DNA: TGTGCCAGCAGTCCTCAGACAACGACAGGAGACACTGAAGCTTTCTTT.

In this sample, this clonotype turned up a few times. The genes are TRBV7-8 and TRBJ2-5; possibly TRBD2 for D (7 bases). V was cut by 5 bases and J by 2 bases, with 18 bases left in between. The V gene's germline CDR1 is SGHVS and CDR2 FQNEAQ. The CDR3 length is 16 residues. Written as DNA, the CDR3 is TGTGCCAGCAGCCGGGGGGCAGCAGAAATACAAGAGACCCAGTACTTC. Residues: CASSRGAAEIQETQYF.

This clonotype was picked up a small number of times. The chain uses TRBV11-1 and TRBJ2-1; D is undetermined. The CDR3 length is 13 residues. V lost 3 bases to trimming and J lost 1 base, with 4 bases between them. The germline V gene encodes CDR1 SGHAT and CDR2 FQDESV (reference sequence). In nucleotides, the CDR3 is TGTGCCAGCAGCTTTGTGTCCTACAATGAGCAGTTCTTC. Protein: CASSFVSYNEQFF.

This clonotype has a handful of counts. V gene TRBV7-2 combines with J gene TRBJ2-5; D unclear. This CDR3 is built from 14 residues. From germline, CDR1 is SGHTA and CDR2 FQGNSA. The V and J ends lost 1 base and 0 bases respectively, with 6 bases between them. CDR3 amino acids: CASSLVSNQETQYF. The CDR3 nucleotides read TGTGCCAGCAGCTTAGTTAGCAACCAAGAGACCCAGTACTTC.

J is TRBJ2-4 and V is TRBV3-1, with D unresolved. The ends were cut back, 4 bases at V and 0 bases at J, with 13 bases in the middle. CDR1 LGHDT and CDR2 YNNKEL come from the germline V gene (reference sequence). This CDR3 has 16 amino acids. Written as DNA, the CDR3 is TGTGCCAGCAGCCTTCAGGATATAGTAGCCAAAAACATTCAGTACTTC. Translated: CASSLQDIVAKNIQYF. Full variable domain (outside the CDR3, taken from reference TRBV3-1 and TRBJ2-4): DTAVSQTPKYLVTQMGNDKSIKCEQNLGHDTMYWYKQDSKKFLKIMFSYNNKELIINETVPNRFSPKSPDKAHLNLHINSLELGDSAVYFCASSLQDIVAKNIQYFGAGTRLSVL.

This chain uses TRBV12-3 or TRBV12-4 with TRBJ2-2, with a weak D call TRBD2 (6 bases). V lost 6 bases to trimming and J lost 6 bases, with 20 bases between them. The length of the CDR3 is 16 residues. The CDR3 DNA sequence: TGTGCCAGCAGCCCGGGACTTTTCGGTCGGGCCGGGGAGCTGTTTTTT. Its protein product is CASSPGLFGRAGELFF.

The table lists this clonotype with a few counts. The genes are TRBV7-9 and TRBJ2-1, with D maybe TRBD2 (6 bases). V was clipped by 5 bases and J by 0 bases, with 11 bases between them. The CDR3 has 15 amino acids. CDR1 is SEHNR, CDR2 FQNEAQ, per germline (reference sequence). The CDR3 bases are TGTGCCAGCAGCCCCCTAGCGACCTCCTACAATGAGCAGTTCTTC. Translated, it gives CASSPLATSYNEQFF.

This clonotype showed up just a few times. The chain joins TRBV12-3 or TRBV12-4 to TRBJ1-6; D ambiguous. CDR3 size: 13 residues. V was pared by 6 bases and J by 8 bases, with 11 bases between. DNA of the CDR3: TGTGCCAGCAGGGAGGATTCCTATTCACCCCTCCACTTT. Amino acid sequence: CASREDSYSPLHF.

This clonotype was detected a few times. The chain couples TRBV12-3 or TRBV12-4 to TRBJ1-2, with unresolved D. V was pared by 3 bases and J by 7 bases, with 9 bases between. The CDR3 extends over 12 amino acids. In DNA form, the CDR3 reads TGTGCCAGCAGTTTCCGACCTCTTGGCTACACCTTC. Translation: CASSFRPLGYTF.

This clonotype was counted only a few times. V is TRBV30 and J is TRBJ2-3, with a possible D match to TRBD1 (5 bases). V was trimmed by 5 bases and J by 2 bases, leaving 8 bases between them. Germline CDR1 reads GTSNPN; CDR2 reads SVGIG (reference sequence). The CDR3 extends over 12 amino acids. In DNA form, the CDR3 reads TGTGCCTGGCAGGGAATCACAGATACGCAGTATTTT. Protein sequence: CAWQGITDTQYF.

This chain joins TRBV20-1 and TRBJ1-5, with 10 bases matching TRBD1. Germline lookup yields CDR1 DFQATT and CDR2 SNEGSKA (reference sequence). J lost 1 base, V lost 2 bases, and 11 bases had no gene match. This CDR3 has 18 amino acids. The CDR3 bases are TGCAGTGCTAGAAGGCTCGGGACAGGGGATTGGAGCAATCAGCCCCAGCATTTT. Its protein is CSARRLGTGDWSNQPQHF.

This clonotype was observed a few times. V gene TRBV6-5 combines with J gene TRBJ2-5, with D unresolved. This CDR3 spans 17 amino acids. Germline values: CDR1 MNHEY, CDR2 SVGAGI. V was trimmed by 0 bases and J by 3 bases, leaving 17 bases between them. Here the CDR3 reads CASSYSPDPRFEETQYF. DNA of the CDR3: TGTGCCAGCAGTTACTCCCCCGATCCCAGATTCGAAGAGACCCAGTACTTC.

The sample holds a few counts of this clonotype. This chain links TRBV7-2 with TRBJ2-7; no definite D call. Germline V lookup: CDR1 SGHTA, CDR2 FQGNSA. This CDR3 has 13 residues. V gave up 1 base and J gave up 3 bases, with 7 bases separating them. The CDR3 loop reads CASSLGLFYEQYF. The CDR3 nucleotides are TGTGCCAGCAGCTTAGGGCTTTTCTACGAGCAGTACTTC.

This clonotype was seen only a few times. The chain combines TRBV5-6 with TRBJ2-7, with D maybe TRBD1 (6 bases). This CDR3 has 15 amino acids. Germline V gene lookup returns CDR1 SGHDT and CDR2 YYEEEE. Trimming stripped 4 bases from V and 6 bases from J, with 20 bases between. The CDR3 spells CASSDQPGVGVEQYF. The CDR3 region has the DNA TGTGCCAGCAGCGACCAGCCAGGGGTGGGGGTCGAGCAGTACTTC.

In DNA form, the CDR3 reads TGTGCCAGCAGCCCGGACAGGGTGGGGCAGTACTTC. Residues: CASSPDRVGQYF. The rearrangement uses TRBV6-5 and TRBJ2-7, with 8 bases that match TRBD1. Germline V gives CDR1 MNHEY, CDR2 SVGAGI. The CDR3 has 12 residues. V dropped 6 bases and J dropped 9; count of bases not matched to a gene: 7.

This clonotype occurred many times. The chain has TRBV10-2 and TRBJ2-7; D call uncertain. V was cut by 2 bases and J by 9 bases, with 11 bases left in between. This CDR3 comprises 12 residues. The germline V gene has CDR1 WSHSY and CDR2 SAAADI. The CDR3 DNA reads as TGCGCCAGCAGTGAGCTTTGGTCCGGGCAGTACTTC. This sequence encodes CASSELWSGQYF.

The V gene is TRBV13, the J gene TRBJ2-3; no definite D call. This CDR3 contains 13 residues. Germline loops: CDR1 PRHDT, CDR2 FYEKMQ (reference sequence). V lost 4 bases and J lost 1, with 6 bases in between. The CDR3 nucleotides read TGTGCCAGCAGCTCTGACGGCACAGATACGCAGTATTTT. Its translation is CASSSDGTDTQYF.

The CDR3 loop reads CASSLGGGLAPTQETQYF. In DNA, the CDR3 is TGTGCCAGCAGCTTAGGAGGTGGACTAGCCCCTACCCAAGAGACCCAGTACTTC. The chain has TRBV7-8 and TRBJ2-5; 8 nucleotides align to TRBD2. The germline V gene encodes CDR1 SGHVS and CDR2 FQNEAQ. The CDR3 covers 18 residues. With V trimmed by 1 base and J by 1 base, 11 bases remained unmatched. The whole variable domain, remainder taken from reference TRBV7-8 and TRBJ2-5, is GAGVSQSPRYKVAKRGQDVALRCDPISGHVSLFWYQQALGQGPEFLTYFQNEAQLDKSGLPSDRFFAERPEGSVSTLKIQRTQQEDSAVYLCASSLGGGLAPTQETQYFGPGTRLLVL.

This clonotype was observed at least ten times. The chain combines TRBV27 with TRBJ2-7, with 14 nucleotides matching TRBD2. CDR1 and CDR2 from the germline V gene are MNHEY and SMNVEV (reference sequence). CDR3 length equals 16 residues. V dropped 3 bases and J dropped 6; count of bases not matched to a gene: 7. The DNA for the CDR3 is TGTGCCAGCAGTTTCGGACTAGCGGGAGGACCGGGCGAGCAGTACTTC. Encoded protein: CASSFGLAGGPGEQYF.